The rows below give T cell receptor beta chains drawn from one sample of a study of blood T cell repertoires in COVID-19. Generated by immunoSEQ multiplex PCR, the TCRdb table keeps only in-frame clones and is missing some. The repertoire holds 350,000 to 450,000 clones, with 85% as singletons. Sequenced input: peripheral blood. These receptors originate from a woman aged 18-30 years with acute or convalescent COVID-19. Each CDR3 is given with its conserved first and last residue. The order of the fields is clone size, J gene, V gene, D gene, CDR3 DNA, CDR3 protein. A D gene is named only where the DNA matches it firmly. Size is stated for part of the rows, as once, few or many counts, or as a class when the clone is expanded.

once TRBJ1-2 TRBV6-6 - TGTGCCAGCAGTCCTCGAAGGGAGGGCTACACCTTC CASSPRREGYTF
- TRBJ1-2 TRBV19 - TGTGCCAGTGGAATTCCAGGGGAAACCTATGGCTACACCTTC CASGIPGETYGYTF
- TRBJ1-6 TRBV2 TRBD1 TGTGCCAGCAGTGGGACAGGCTTGAGCTCCTATAATTCACCCCTCCACTTT CASSGTGLSSYNSPLHF
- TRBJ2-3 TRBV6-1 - TGTGCCAGCAGTGAGAGTATAGTTCTAGCCACAGATACGCAGTATTTT CASSESIVLATDTQYF
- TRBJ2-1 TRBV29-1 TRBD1 TGCAGCGTTGTGACAGGGATCTCCTACAATGAGCAGTTCTTC CSVVTGISYNEQFF
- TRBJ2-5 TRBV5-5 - TGTGCCAGCAGCTTGGAACGGGGGCAAGAGACCCAGTACTTC CASSLERGQETQYF
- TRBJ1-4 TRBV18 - TGTGCCAGCTCACCGCGGGACGATCGGGGGGAAAAACTGTTTTTT CASSPRDDRGEKLFF
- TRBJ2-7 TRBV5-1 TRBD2 TGCGCCAGCAGCTTGGGGGGGACTAGCGGGTTCTCCGAGCAGTACTTC CASSLGGTSGFSEQYF
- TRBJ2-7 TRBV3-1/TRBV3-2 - TGTGCCAGCAGCCAATTGGGACAAACCTACGAGCAGTACTTC CASSQLGQTYEQYF
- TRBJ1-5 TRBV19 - TGTGCCAGTAGCCGAGACAGGAATCAGCCCCAGCATTTT CASSRDRNQPQHF
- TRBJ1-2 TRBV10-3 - TGTGCCATCAGTGAGCCCAGACGGGAGGTGGATGGCTACACCTTC CAISEPRREVDGYTF
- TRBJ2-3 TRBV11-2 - TGTGCCAGCAGCCCCCGGGGGGCCATTGGAACGCAGTATTTT CASSPRGAIGTQYF
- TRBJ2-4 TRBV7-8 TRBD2 TGTGCCAGCAGCTCCCGCCGTGAAGTCGGGGGGGCGTCCAAAAACATTCAGTACTTC CASSSRREVGGASKNIQYF
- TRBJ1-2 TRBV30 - TGTGCCTGGAGTGACCCCGGGACAACGGGACACTATGGCTACACCTTC CAWSDPGTTGHYGYTF
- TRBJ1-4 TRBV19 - TGTGCCAGTAGTATCGAACAGACTAATGAAAAACTGTTTTTT CASSIEQTNEKLFF
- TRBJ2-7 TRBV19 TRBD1 TGTGCCAGTAGTATGACGTCCCAGGGGGACTACGAGCAGTACTTC CASSMTSQGDYEQYF
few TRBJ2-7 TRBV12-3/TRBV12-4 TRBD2 TGTGCCGGGGGGCTAGCGGGCTACGAGCAGTACTTC CAGGLAGYEQYF
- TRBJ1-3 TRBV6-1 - TGTGCCAGCAGTGAAGTCTTCCCTGTTAGATATGCTGGAAACACCATATATTTT CASSEVFPVRYAGNTIYF
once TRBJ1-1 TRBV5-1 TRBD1 TGCGCCAGCAGCTTGGGCTTTTTGACAGGGGGTAACACTGAAGCTTTCTTT CASSLGFLTGGNTEAFF
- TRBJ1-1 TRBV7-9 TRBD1 TGTGCCAGCAGTCGGACAGGGGCTGAAGCTTTCTTT CASSRTGAEAFF
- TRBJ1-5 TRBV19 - TGTGCCAGTAGTCTGGGAGTAACGGGGGGTCAGCCCCAGCATTTT CASSLGVTGGQPQHF
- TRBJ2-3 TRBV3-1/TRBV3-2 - TGTGCCAGCAGCCAAGGAACAGGACCCCCTGCAACAGATACGCAGTATTTT CASSQGTGPPATDTQYF
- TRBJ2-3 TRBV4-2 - TGTGCCAGCAGCTTCAGTGGCGGAACAGATACGCAGTATTTT CASSFSGGTDTQYF
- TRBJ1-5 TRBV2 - TGTGCCAGCAGTCCCAGGGGTGAAGGACAGCCCCAGCATTTT CASSPRGEGQPQHF
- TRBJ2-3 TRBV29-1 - TGCAGCGTTGACCAGGGAACAGATACGCAGTATTTT CSVDQGTDTQYF
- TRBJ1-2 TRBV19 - TGTGCCAGTACCCTTATGGGGCGGACCGACTATGGCTACACCTTC CASTLMGRTDYGYTF